A selection of T cell receptor beta chains follows, all from one sample in a study of blood T cell repertoires in COVID-19. Profiling relied on immunoSEQ multiplex PCR, and the TCRdb table lists in-frame clones only, not all of them. Of some 350,000 clones listed, approximately 90% are singletons. Sequences were obtained from PBMCs or T cells enriched from blood (not recorded which). Receptor source: a man between 18 and 35 years old who had recovered from COVID-19. Both conserved end residues are part of each CDR3. D genes are given only for firm matches. Clone size is given for some rows only: seen once, a few or many times, or a class if the clone is expanded.

v_call,j_call,clone_size,d_call,cdr3_nt,cdr3_aa
TRBV28,TRBJ2-7,few,.,TGTGCCAGCAGTCGCTCCTACGAGCAGTACTTC,CASSRSYEQYF
TRBV18,TRBJ1-4,.,.,TGTGCCAGCTCACCACAGGGGTTAAATGAAAAACTGTTTTTT,CASSPQGLNEKLFF
TRBV6-2/TRBV6-3,TRBJ2-7,.,.,TGTGCCAGCAGTTACGGCCAACTCGAGGAATCCTACGAGCAGTACTTC,CASSYGQLEESYEQYF
TRBV27,TRBJ2-3,.,TRBD1,TGTGCCAGCAGGCGCCAGGGGGACACAGATACGCAGTATTTT,CASRRQGDTDTQYF
TRBV4-1,TRBJ2-7,.,TRBD1,TGCGCCAGCAGATTAGGGACAGGGGACTCCTACGAGCAGTACTTC,CASRLGTGDSYEQYF
TRBV10-3,TRBJ1-2,.,.,TGTGCCACTACTCTGATGGGGGGGAACTATGGCTACACCTTC,CATTLMGGNYGYTF
TRBV3-1/TRBV3-2,TRBJ2-1,.,.,TGTGCCAGCAGCCGCCGAAGAGGGCGCCAGGTACTGAGCTCCTACAATGAGCAGTTCTTC,CASSRRRGRQVLSSYNEQFF
TRBV7-9,TRBJ2-3,many,TRBD2,TGTGCCAGCAGCTTATATGGCACTAGCGGGAGGGATACGCAGTATTTT,CASSLYGTSGRDTQYF
TRBV9,TRBJ2-3,once,.,TGTGCCAGTCGCAGTGGAACGGAGGCGGACACAGATACGCAGTATTTT,CASRSGTEADTDTQYF
TRBV28,TRBJ1-2,.,.,TGTGCCAGCAGTTTGAGGAGAGTTCGCGGCTACACCTTC,CASSLRRVRGYTF
TRBV19,TRBJ2-2,.,.,TGTGCCAGTAGTAAGGGGGTGGGAGCAGAACGAATAGGGGAGCTGTTTTTT,CASSKGVGAERIGELFF
TRBV5-4,TRBJ1-2,.,.,TGTGCCAGCAGCCCTGACAGGAACTATGGCTACACCTTC,CASSPDRNYGYTF
TRBV18,TRBJ2-5,.,.,TGTGCCAGCTCACCAGCGGACCAAGAGACCCAGTACTTC,CASSPADQETQYF
TRBV27,TRBJ1-4,.,.,TGTGCCAGCAGCCTGGGTTGGGGACTTAATGAAAAACTGTTTTTT,CASSLGWGLNEKLFF
TRBV2,TRBJ2-7,few,TRBD1,TGTGCCAGCAGCTTCGACAGGGGGTTAGAGCAGTACTTC,CASSFDRGLEQYF
TRBV4-2,TRBJ2-1,.,TRBD2,TGTGCCAGCAGCCAAGAGCGTACTAGCGGGATTCCGTTCTTC,CASSQERTSGIPFF
TRBV5-1,TRBJ2-5,.,TRBD2,TGCGCCAGCAGCTGGACTAGCGGGGGGGAGAAGGAGACCCAGTACTTC,CASSWTSGGEKETQYF
TRBV2,TRBJ2-2,.,TRBD2,TGTGCCAGCAGGGTCTCCCCCCTAGCGGGGGGGAGGACCGGGGAGCTGTTTTTT,CASRVSPLAGGRTGELFF
TRBV3-1/TRBV3-2,TRBJ2-7,.,TRBD1,TGTGCCAGCAGCGACAGGGGGGCCTCCTACGAGCAGTACTTC,CASSDRGASYEQYF
TRBV12-3/TRBV12-4,TRBJ2-2,.,.,TGTGCCAGCCAAGCGGGCACCGGGGAGCTGTTTTTT,CASQAGTGELFF